Listed here are 25 T cell receptor beta chains from one sample, sequenced in a study of beta chain features in type 1 diabetes. General study points: TCRB CDR3s from Type 1 diabetes patients were moderately but significantly shorter in all four CD4+ subsets.

The investigators reverse transcribed all of the isolated RNA, so they sequenced expressed TCRB transcripts. Sequenced by immunoSEQ multiplex PCR; TCRdb stores in-frame clones only, minus some. The data contain 16,000 or so clones, about 72% of them singletons. Antigens for these TCRs are unknown. Sequenced input: stem cell memory CD4+ T cells from blood. The receptors were sampled from a woman between 18 and 29 years old with type 1 diabetes.

This chain connects TRBV29-1 to TRBJ2-2, with 10 bases fitting TRBD1. This CDR3 spans 14 amino acids. The germline gives CDR1 SQVTM, CDR2 ANQGSEA. V gave up 7 bases and J gave up 3 bases; unmatched junction bases: 5. The DNA for the CDR3 is TGCAGCGGGCGGGGGACAGGGGACACCGGGGAGCTGTTTTTT. Amino acids: CSGRGTGDTGELFF.

The V call is TRBV11-2, the J call TRBJ2-3; 11 bases agree with TRBD2. The CDR3 runs 18 residues. Trimming removed 3 bases from V and 2 bases from J; junction bases left unmatched: 10. Germline assignment: CDR1 SGHAT and CDR2 FQNNGV. The CDR3 loop is CASSFGLAGGRYTDTQYF. Here the CDR3 DNA reads TGTGCCAGCAGCTTCGGGCTAGCGGGAGGACGTTACACAGATACGCAGTATTTT. Using reference TRBV11-2 and TRBJ2-3 for the parts outside the CDR3, the full variable domain is EAGVAQSPRYKIIEKRQSVAFWCNPISGHATLYWYQQILGQGPKLLIQFQNNGVVDDSQLPKDRFSAERLKGVDSTLKIQPAKLEDSAVYLCASSFGLAGGRYTDTQYFGPGTRLTVL.

The chain employs TRBV6-6 and TRBJ2-2; the D gene is possibly TRBD2 (5 bases). V gave up 6 bases and J gave up 6 bases, with 11 bases separating them. Germline CDR1 and CDR2: MNHNY and SVGAGI (reference sequence). The length of the CDR3 is 13 residues. CDR3 in amino acids: CASRTTRSGELFF. The CDR3 region has the DNA TGTGCCAGCAGGACCACTAGATCCGGGGAGCTGTTTTTT.

The chain couples TRBV10-2 to TRBJ2-7, with 11 bases that match TRBD2. Losses at the gene ends were 0 bases for V and 0 bases for J; bases not matched to a gene: 4. The CDR3 consists of 17 residues. In germline, CDR1 is WSHSY, CDR2 SAAADI. Here the CDR3 reads CASSESILAGGSYEQYF. The DNA of the CDR3 is TGCGCCAGCAGTGAGTCGATTCTAGCGGGGGGCTCCTACGAGCAGTACTTC.

J is TRBJ1-4 and V is TRBV27; D remains unclear. CDR1 is MNHEY and CDR2 is SMNVEV in the germline V gene (reference sequence). This CDR3 contains 13 residues. The V gene lost 10 bases and the J gene lost 7 bases, with 16 bases spanning the gap. CDR3 sequence reads: CATGVIQAEKLFF. The CDR3 region has the DNA TGTGCCACCGGTGTGATTCAAGCTGAAAAACTGTTTTTT.

The rearrangement joins TRBV5-4 to TRBJ1-5; 9 nucleotides match TRBD1. This CDR3 has 19 residues. Trimming removed 4 bases from V and 7 bases from J; junction bases left unmatched: 21. CDR1 and CDR2 (germline): SGHNT, YYREEE (reference sequence). CDR3 amino acids: CASSPERVQGALPGQPQHF. CDR3 DNA: TGTGCCAGCAGCCCTGAACGGGTACAGGGGGCTCTCCCAGGGCAGCCCCAGCATTTT. The entire variable domain, with the rest obtained from reference TRBV5-4 and TRBJ1-5, is as follows: ETGVTQSPTHLIKTRGQQVTLRCSSQSGHNTVSWYQQALGQGPQFIFQYYREEENGRGNFPPRFSGLQFPNYSSELNVNALELDDSALYLCASSPERVQGALPGQPQHFGDGTRLSIL.

The chain couples TRBV5-1 to TRBJ2-2; unclear D gene. Germline values: CDR1 SGHRS, CDR2 YFSETQ. This CDR3 is built from 14 residues. Trimming removed 2 bases from V and 0 bases from J, with 5 bases in between. DNA for the CDR3: TGCGCCAGCAGCTTAACGGCGAACACCGGGGAGCTGTTTTTT. Translated, it gives CASSLTANTGELFF.

V usage is TRBV11-2 and J usage is TRBJ2-3, with TRBD2 identical over 7 bases. This CDR3 has 18 amino acids. Germline trimming cut 0 bases from V and 0 bases from J; bases unmatched to any gene: 9. Per germline, CDR1 SGHAT and CDR2 FQNNGV. In nucleotides, the CDR3 is TGTGCCAGCAGCTTAGAGGGGGGGACGGGCCCTAGCACAGATACGCAGTATTTT. Encoded protein: CASSLEGGTGPSTDTQYF.

V is TRBV7-9 and J is TRBJ2-5; D not resolved. The CDR3 contains 11 residues. The germline V and J ends were trimmed by 2 bases and 5 bases, with 3 bases remaining between them. Looked up from germline, CDR1 is SEHNR and CDR2 is FQNEAQ (reference sequence). The CDR3 loop is CASSLQETQYF. The CDR3, as DNA: TGTGCCAGCAGCTTACAGGAGACCCAGTACTTC.

The genes are TRBV9 and TRBJ2-3, with D possibly matching TRBD2 (5 bases). Germline CDR1 and CDR2: SGDLS and YYNGEE. V lost 0 bases to trimming and J lost 2 bases, with 13 bases between them. The CDR3 extends over 16 amino acids. This CDR3 is CASSVEARGNTDTQYF. The CDR3 DNA reads as TGTGCCAGCAGCGTAGAGGCTAGAGGGAACACAGATACGCAGTATTTT.

This clone was counted a few times. CDR3 nucleotides: TGTGCCAGCAGCTTTGGGACTAGGGGAATAGATACGCAGTATTTT. This gives the protein CASSFGTRGIDTQYF. This rearrangement joins TRBV5-5 to TRBJ2-3; 8 bases line up with TRBD2. The V segment lost 2 bases and the J segment 5 bases; nucleotides outside the gene matches: 7. Germline V CDR1 and CDR2: SGHKS, YYEKEE (reference sequence). The CDR3 loop spans 15 amino acids. Supplemented by reference TRBV5-5 and TRBJ2-3, the full variable domain reads DAGVTQSPTHLIKTRGQQVTLRCSPISGHKSVSWYQQVLGQGPQFIFQYYEKEERGRGNFPDRFSARQFPNYSSELNVNALLLGDSALYLCASSFGTRGIDTQYFGPGTRLTVL.

This sequence joins TRBV10-3 and TRBJ1-4; perhaps TRBD1 as D (5 bases). Germline values: CDR1 ENHRY, CDR2 SYGVKD. This CDR3 comprises 16 residues. Trimming removed 0 bases at V and 0 bases at J, with 8 bases between. The CDR3 DNA reads TGTGCCATCAGTGAGTCGGCGACAGCAACTAATGAAAAACTGTTTTTT. Translating it yields CAISESATATNEKLFF.

This clone was seen a single time. The chain uses TRBV5-1 and TRBJ2-1; tentative D call: TRBD1 (6 bases). The germline gives CDR1 SGHRS, CDR2 YFSETQ. V was trimmed by 5 bases and J by 4 bases, leaving 10 bases between them. CDR3 length: 13 amino acids. For the CDR3, the DNA is TGCGCCAGCAGAACAGGGAGTTACAATGAGCAGTTCTTC. It codes for CASRTGSYNEQFF.

The chain joins TRBV29-1 to TRBJ2-1, with TRBD2 matching over 7 bases. CDR1 is SQVTM and CDR2 is ANQGSEA in the germline V gene. CDR3 length: 13 residues. With V trimmed by 4 bases and J by 9 bases, 9 bases remained unmatched. This chain's CDR3 is CSVGTRLRSEQFF. As DNA, the CDR3 is TGCAGCGTTGGGACTAGACTTAGGAGTGAGCAGTTCTTC.

V gene TRBV7-4 combines with J gene TRBJ2-1; D perhaps matches TRBD2 (5 bases). Germline V gene sequence: CDR1 SGHVT, CDR2 SQSDAQ. The CDR3 is 16 residues long. V was shortened by 6 bases and J by 4 bases, with 19 bases between the two germline ends. CDR3 bases: TGTGCCAGCAGTCCTCTTGTAGGCGGGCTATACAATGAGCAGTTCTTC. Its translation is CASSPLVGGLYNEQFF.

The CDR3 bases are TGTGCCAGCAGTTACATACCAGGGAACACTGAAGCTTTCTTT. This sequence encodes CASSYIPGNTEAFF. This chain uses TRBV6-6 with TRBJ1-1; no firm D call. In germline, CDR1 is MNHNY, CDR2 SVGAGI (reference sequence). The CDR3 has 14 amino acids. V was pared by 2 bases and J by 1 base, with 8 bases between.

The V and J genes are TRBV5-1 and TRBJ1-5, with D possibly matching TRBD1 (5 bases). The CDR3 consists of 13 residues. CDR1 and CDR2 (germline): SGHRS, YFSETQ. The germline V and J ends were trimmed by 4 bases and 4 bases, with 9 bases remaining between them. In DNA form, the CDR3 reads TGCGCCAGCAGCAGGGGCGAGAATCAGCCCCAGCATTTT. Its protein product is CASSRGENQPQHF.

This chain joins TRBV5-4 and TRBJ1-3; 10 bases map to TRBD1. CDR3 length: 19 amino acids. V lost 4 bases and J lost 0; bases outside the gene matches: 13. The germline V gene has CDR1 SGHNT and CDR2 YYREEE (reference sequence). CDR3 bases: TGTGCCAGCAGCACGGGACAGGGGCTTTTGTTTTCCTCTGGAAACACCATATATTTT. It specifies CASSTGQGLLFSSGNTIYF.

The chain employs TRBV2 and TRBJ1-4; D possibly corresponds to TRBD1 (5 bases). The germline V gene encodes CDR1 SNHLY and CDR2 FYNNEI. V was trimmed by 4 bases and J by 5 bases, leaving 8 bases between them. The CDR3 length is 13 residues. The CDR3 here is CASSGGFNEKLFF. CDR3 sequence (DNA): TGTGCCAGCAGTGGGGGCTTCAATGAAAAACTGTTTTTT.

J is TRBJ2-7 and V is TRBV27; D is possibly TRBD2 (6 bases). CDR1 MNHEY and CDR2 SMNVEV come from the germline V gene (reference sequence). The CDR3 extends over 13 amino acids. The V end lost 2 bases, the J end lost 7 bases, and 12 bases lay between the germline ends. CDR3 in amino acids: CASSLGGRREQYF. CDR3 DNA sequence: TGTGCCAGCAGTTTAGGGGGGAGGAGGGAGCAGTACTTC.

CDR3 nucleotides: TGTGCTTCACGGGCAGCGGGCACAGATACGCAGTATTTT. It codes for CASRAAGTDTQYF. The chain uses TRBV2 and TRBJ2-3, with a possible D match to TRBD2 (5 bases). Germline-derived CDR1 and CDR2 are SNHLY and FYNNEI. The CDR3 spans 13 residues.

The V gene is TRBV2, the J gene TRBJ2-1, with D tentatively TRBD1 (5 bases). CDR3 length: 15 residues. V lost 3 bases to trimming and J lost 4 bases, with 13 bases between them. Looked up from germline, CDR1 is SNHLY and CDR2 is FYNNEI. DNA for the CDR3: TGTGCCAGCAGTGACCAGGGCCCCCAGTACAATGAGCAGTTCTTC. Translated: CASSDQGPQYNEQFF.

This clone was seen a handful of times. The chain joins TRBV12-5 to TRBJ2-4; the D is unclear. This CDR3 contains 11 residues. With 3 bases removed from V and 8 bases from J, the gap between germline ends came to 5 bases. Germline V gene lookup returns CDR1 LGHNT and CDR2 FRNRAP. Here the CDR3 reads CASGFEDIQYF. CDR3 coding DNA: TGTGCTAGTGGTTTTGAGGACATTCAGTACTTC. Supplemented by reference TRBV12-5 and TRBJ2-4, the full variable domain reads DARVTQTPRHKVTEMGQEVTMRCQPILGHNTVFWYRQTMMQGLELLAYFRNRAPLDDSGMPKDRFSAEMPDATLATLKIQPSEPRDSAVYFCASGFEDIQYFGAGTRLSVL.

The V gene is TRBV6-6, the J gene TRBJ1-5; D possibly corresponds to TRBD1 (5 bases). CDR1 is MNHNY and CDR2 is SVGAGI in the germline V gene (reference sequence). There are 15 residues in the CDR3. V gave up 6 bases and J gave up 1 base, with 13 bases separating them. CDR3 sequence (DNA): TGTGCCAGCAGCTCGGGGGTTTGGAGCAATCAGCCCCAGCATTTT. Amino acids: CASSSGVWSNQPQHF.

This clone is a singleton in its sample. CDR3: CASSALAGGNEQFF. CDR3 DNA sequence: TGCGCCAGCAGCGCTCTAGCGGGAGGCAATGAGCAGTTCTTC. V usage is TRBV5-1 and J usage is TRBJ2-1, with 11 positions matching TRBD2. CDR3 size: 14 residues. Germline CDR1 reads SGHRS; CDR2 reads YFSETQ. With 4 bases clipped from V and 6 bases from J, the junction kept 3 bases outside the gene matches.